Below are 11 T cell receptor beta chains sequenced from a single sample in a study of blood T cell repertoires in COVID-19. Libraries were prepared by immunoSEQ multiplex PCR; TCRdb keeps only in-frame clonotypes and omits some of them. The sample includes about 110,000 clones, about 89% of them seen just once. Sequences were obtained from peripheral blood. Receptors originate from a man aged 40-49 years with active or convalescent COVID-19.

The V gene is TRBV27, the J gene TRBJ1-1; D might be TRBD1 (5 bases). The CDR3 runs 14 residues. Germline values: CDR1 MNHEY, CDR2 SMNVEV (reference sequence). V lost 7 bases to trimming and J lost 2 bases, with 14 bases between them. The CDR3 DNA is TGTGCCAGCACTATTACAGGAAGTAACACTGAAGCTTTCTTT. Its translation is CASTITGSNTEAFF.

This rearrangement joins TRBV12-3 or TRBV12-4 to TRBJ1-5; D not certain. CDR3 length: 13 residues. Trimming pared 3 bases from V and 4 bases from J, leaving 7 bases between. The CDR3 loop reads CASSLSGNQPQHF. DNA for the CDR3: TGTGCCAGCAGTTTGTCGGGGAATCAGCCCCAGCATTTT.

The V call is TRBV11-2, the J call TRBJ2-7; D may be TRBD2 (6 bases). The CDR3 runs 15 residues. V was pared by 6 bases and J by 2 bases, with 17 bases between. Looked up from germline, CDR1 is SGHAT and CDR2 is FQNNGV. The CDR3 loop is CASRLPGRSPYEQYF. The CDR3 bases are TGTGCCAGCAGACTACCAGGGAGGTCCCCCTACGAGCAGTACTTC.

The DNA of the CDR3 is TGTGCCAGCAGCTTTTCGATAGGGGATACTGGGGCCAACGTCCTGACTTTC. The encoded protein is CASSFSIGDTGANVLTF. V is TRBV9 and J is TRBJ2-6, with D possibly matching TRBD1 (5 bases). The ends were cut back, 4 bases at V and 2 bases at J, with 16 bases in the middle. Looked up from germline, CDR1 is SGDLS and CDR2 is YYNGEE. CDR3 length equals 17 residues.

This rearrangement joins TRBV6-6 to TRBJ2-7; TRBD2 aligns across 12 bases. The CDR3 has 15 amino acids. Germline CDR1 reads MNHNY; CDR2 reads SVGAGI (reference sequence). Losses at the gene ends were 5 bases for V and 5 bases for J; bases not matched to a gene: 7. The CDR3 nucleotides read TGTGCCAGCAGTCCTGTGACTAGCGGGAGTGACGAGCAGTACTTC. Its protein is CASSPVTSGSDEQYF.

The chain has TRBV28 and TRBJ1-2, with 7 bases aligning to TRBD1. Germline V CDR1 and CDR2: MDHEN, SYDVKM. The trim removed 4 bases at V and 4 bases at J, leaving 6 bases unmatched. CDR3 size: 14 residues. The CDR3 coding sequence is TGTGCCAGCAGTTCCGTGACAGGGATCTATGGCTACACCTTC. This codes for CASSSVTGIYGYTF.

The V and J genes are TRBV27 and TRBJ2-7; weak D call: TRBD2 (5 bases). This CDR3 comprises 15 residues. V lost 9 bases and J 1 base, leaving 19 bases between the germline ends. Germline V CDR1 and CDR2: MNHEY, SMNVEV (reference sequence). This chain's CDR3 is CASSRRTVTSYEQYF. CDR3 DNA sequence: TGTGCCAGTTCCAGACGGACTGTAACTTCCTACGAGCAGTACTTC.

The gene calls are TRBV5-4 and TRBJ1-2; D gene unclear. Trimming cost V 0 bases and J 2 bases, with 5 bases left between them. The germline V gene encodes CDR1 SGHNT and CDR2 YYREEE (reference sequence). The CDR3 sequence is 13 residues long. CDR3 in DNA: TGTGCCAGCAGCTTGGACAGAAACTATGGCTACACCTTC. This encodes CASSLDRNYGYTF.

This chain connects TRBV4-3 to TRBJ1-2, with 10 nucleotides matching TRBD1. V lost 8 bases and J lost 3; bases outside the gene matches: 6. The CDR3 is 14 amino acids. CDR1 and CDR2 (germline): LGHNA, YSLEER. The CDR3 DNA is TGCGCCAGCGGAGACAGGGGGCACCACTATGGCTACACCTTC. Amino acids: CASGDRGHHYGYTF.

This clone was observed a few times. The DNA for the CDR3 is TGTGCCAGCAGCCGGACAGGGCGAGATGAAAAACTGTTTTTT. This codes for CASSRTGRDEKLFF. The chain employs TRBV5-6 and TRBJ1-4; TRBD1 agrees at 8 bases. The CDR3 has 14 residues. Unmatched junction bases numbered 5, after V lost 4 bases and J lost 6 bases. In germline, CDR1 is SGHDT, CDR2 YYEEEE.

The chain links TRBV29-1 to TRBJ2-2; weak D call: TRBD2 (5 bases). Germline assignment: CDR1 SQVTM and CDR2 ANQGSEA. V dropped 3 bases and J dropped 1 base, with 12 bases sitting between them. The CDR3 is 15 residues long. The CDR3 nucleotides read TGCAGCGTTGATAAGCCAGGAGGGAACACCGGGGAGCTGTTTTTT. This translates into CSVDKPGGNTGELFF.